These T cell receptor beta chains were read from a single sample in a study of blood T cell repertoires in COVID-19. Repertoires were generated with immunoSEQ multiplex PCR, while TCRdb's copy carries only in-frame clones and drops some. The sample has 200,000 to 250,000 clones, roughly nine tenths seen once; the top ten hold 10% to 14%. The specimen sequenced was PBMCs or T cells enriched from blood (not recorded which). The receptors originated from a young man who had recovered from COVID-19. The CDR3 runs from the conserved cysteine through the conserved F or W. D genes are given only for firm matches. Clone size is not always given. Where it is, it says once, few, many or a class for expanded clones.

>NA|TRBJ1-1|TRBV6-5|NA
CASSYAGEYTEAFF
TGTGCCAGCAGTTACGCCGGGGAATACACTGAAGCTTTCTTT
>NA|TRBJ1-5|TRBV5-1|NA
CASSLDGQPGGQPQHF
TGCGCCAGCAGCTTGGATGGACAGCCGGGCGGTCAGCCCCAGCATTTT
>NA|TRBJ1-1|TRBV14|NA
CASSPSRETEAFF
TGTGCCAGCAGCCCGAGTCGAGAAACTGAAGCTTTCTTT
>NA|TRBJ2-7|TRBV30|NA
CAWSVTLLTGPQDEQYF
TGTGCCTGGAGTGTAACCTTGCTGACAGGCCCCCAGGACGAGCAGTACTTC
>TRBD1|TRBJ1-5|TRBV6-5|NA
CASSPDGTGNQPQHF
TGTGCCAGCAGCCCGGACGGGACAGGGAATCAGCCCCAGCATTTT
>NA|TRBJ1-4|TRBV9|NA
CASSAGVHNEKLFF
TGTGCCAGCAGTGCCGGGGTTCATAATGAAAAACTGTTTTTT
>TRBD1|TRBJ1-2|TRBV16|NA
CASSQSRDRVGYTF
TGTGCCAGCAGCCAATCGCGGGACAGGGTTGGCTACACCTTC
>NA|TRBJ1-2|TRBV18|once
CASSPPAGNGYTF
TGTGCCAGCTCACCACCGGCGGGGAATGGCTACACCTTC
>TRBD1|TRBJ1-2|TRBV24-1|NA
CATSDSLQGAGYGYTF
TGTGCCACCAGTGATTCTTTACAGGGGGCGGGCTATGGCTACACCTTC
>NA|TRBJ2-1|TRBV11-1|NA
CASSPALSSYNEQFF
TGTGCCAGCAGCCCCGCCCTAAGCTCCTACAATGAGCAGTTCTTC
>TRBD1|TRBJ2-7|TRBV6-5|NA
CASSPPDRDYEQYF
TGTGCCAGCAGTCCTCCGGACAGGGACTACGAGCAGTACTTC
>NA|TRBJ2-1|TRBV2|NA
CASRTIGGAYNEQFF
TGTGCCAGCAGGACCATCGGGGGAGCCTACAATGAGCAGTTCTTC
>NA|TRBJ2-2|TRBV29-1|NA
CSVGGRGIGELFF
TGCAGCGTTGGAGGCAGGGGCATCGGGGAGCTGTTTTTT
>TRBD1|TRBJ2-7|TRBV19|NA
CASTPGTGSEQYF
TGTGCCAGTACCCCTGGGACAGGGTCGGAGCAGTACTTC
>NA|TRBJ1-3|TRBV5-8|NA
CASKTSYSGNTIYF
TGTGCCAGCAAAACGTCCTACTCTGGAAACACCATATATTTT
>NA|TRBJ2-3|TRBV9|NA
CASSVAAKRSTDTQYF
TGTGCCAGCAGCGTAGCTGCCAAGCGAAGCACAGATACGCAGTATTTT
>NA|TRBJ2-7|TRBV27|NA
CASTLYEQYF
TGTGCCAGCACTCTCTACGAGCAGTACTTC
>NA|TRBJ1-2|TRBV2|NA
CASGREIGGLNYGYTF
TGTGCCAGCGGGCGGGAGATCGGGGGGTTAAACTATGGCTACACCTTC
>TRBD2|TRBJ2-3|TRBV5-4|NA
CASSQGLDRPDTQYF
TGTGCCAGCAGCCAGGGACTAGATCGGCCAGATACGCAGTATTTT
>TRBD1|TRBJ1-1|TRBV20-1|NA
CSASHGTVTEAFF
TGCAGTGCTAGTCACGGGACAGTAACTGAAGCTTTCTTT
>TRBD1|TRBJ1-2|TRBV19|NA
CASSRQGDYGYTF
TGTGCCAGTAGTAGACAGGGCGACTATGGCTACACCTTC
>TRBD1|TRBJ1-2|TRBV7-8|NA
CASSSRGIGYGYTF
TGTGCCAGCAGCTCCAGGGGGATCGGCTATGGCTACACCTTC
>NA|TRBJ1-3|TRBV18|NA
CASSADTGNTIYF
TGTGCCAGCTCAGCCGACACCGGAAACACCATATATTTT
>TRBD1|TRBJ1-4|TRBV3-1/TRBV3-2|NA
CASSQETGNNEKLFF
TGTGCCAGCAGCCAAGAGACAGGGAATAATGAAAAACTGTTTTTT
>NA|TRBJ1-5|TRBV12-3/TRBV12-4|NA
CASSADYQPQHF
TGTGCCAGCAGTGCGGACTATCAGCCCCAGCATTTT
>TRBD1|TRBJ1-3|TRBV5-4|NA
CASSDPGQIGNTIYF
TGTGCCAGCAGCGACCCGGGACAGATAGGAAACACCATATATTTT
>TRBD2|TRBJ2-2|TRBV5-1|NA
CASSLAPGLQIGGELFF
TGCGCCAGCAGCCTGGCTCCGGGACTACAAATTGGCGGGGAGCTGTTTTTT
>TRBD1|TRBJ2-2|TRBV5-1|NA
CASSLDRVNTGELFF
TGCGCCAGCAGCTTAGACAGGGTGAACACCGGGGAGCTGTTTTTT
>TRBD1|TRBJ1-1|TRBV3-1/TRBV3-2|NA
CASSQGTGSSEAFF
TGTGCCAGCAGCCAAGGGACAGGGTCTTCTGAAGCTTTCTTT
>NA|TRBJ1-5|TRBV30|few
CAWSVSRTVNSNQPQHF
TGTGCCTGGAGTGTATCCCGGACAGTCAATAGCAATCAGCCCCAGCATTTT
>NA|TRBJ2-3|TRBV5-1|NA
CASSQTDTQYF
TGCGCCAGCAGCCAGACAGATACGCAGTATTTT
>TRBD1|TRBJ1-5|TRBV19|NA
CASSGGQGVYQPQHF
TGTGCCAGTAGTGGGGGACAGGGGGTTTATCAGCCCCAGCATTTT
>TRBD1|TRBJ2-7|TRBV27|NA
CASRTRQGARQYF
TGTGCCAGCAGGACTAGACAGGGGGCGCGACAGTACTTC
>TRBD2|TRBJ2-1|TRBV7-2|NA
CASSSGLAGWSEQFF
TGTGCCAGCAGCTCGGGACTAGCGGGATGGAGCGAGCAGTTCTTC
>NA|TRBJ1-2|TRBV13|NA
CASSWSSNYGYTF
TGTGCCAGCAGCTGGAGTTCTAACTATGGCTACACCTTC
>NA|TRBJ1-6|TRBV9|once
CASSIQSSYNSPLHF
TGTGCCAGCAGCATACAGAGCTCCTATAATTCACCCCTCCACTTT
>NA|TRBJ1-1|TRBV19|NA
CASSHPIEAFF
TGTGCCAGTAGCCACCCTATTGAAGCTTTCTTT
>NA|TRBJ1-2|TRBV4-2|NA
CASSQPTGSHGYTF
TGTGCCAGCAGCCAACCGACAGGCTCGCATGGCTACACCTTC
>NA|TRBJ1-2|TRBV9|NA
CASSVGNGYTF
TGTGCCAGCAGCGTCGGGAACGGCTACACCTTC
>TRBD1|TRBJ2-1|TRBV30|NA
CAWSGGQGYAKFF
TGTGCCTGGAGTGGGGGACAGGGGTATGCGAAGTTCTTC
>TRBD2|TRBJ2-7|TRBV7-9|NA
CASSGRTSGLGEQYF
TGTGCCAGCAGCGGACGGACTAGCGGGTTGGGGGAGCAGTACTTC
>NA|TRBJ2-7|TRBV19|NA
CASSTTGTGEQYF
TGTGCCAGTAGTACAACAGGGACCGGCGAGCAGTACTTC
>NA|TRBJ1-1|TRBV3-1/TRBV3-2|NA
CASSQVGAEAFF
TGTGCCAGCAGCCAAGTTGGAGCTGAAGCTTTCTTT
>TRBD1|TRBJ2-7|TRBV30|NA
CAWRITGAPYEQYF
TGTGCCTGGAGAATTACAGGGGCCCCCTACGAGCAGTACTTC
>NA|TRBJ1-2|TRBV27|NA
CATRSGGYTF
TGTGCCACCCGATCGGGTGGCTACACCTTC